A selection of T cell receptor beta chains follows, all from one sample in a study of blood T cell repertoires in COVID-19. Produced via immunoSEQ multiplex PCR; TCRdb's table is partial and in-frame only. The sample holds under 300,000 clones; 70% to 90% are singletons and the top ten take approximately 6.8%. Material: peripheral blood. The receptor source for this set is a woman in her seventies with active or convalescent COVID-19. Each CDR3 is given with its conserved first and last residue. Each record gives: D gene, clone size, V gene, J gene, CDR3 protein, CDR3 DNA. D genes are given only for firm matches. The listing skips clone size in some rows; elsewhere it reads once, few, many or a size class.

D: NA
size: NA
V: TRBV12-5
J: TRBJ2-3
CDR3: CASGPYSTDTQYF
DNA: TGTGCTAGTGGCCCATACTCTACAGATACGCAGTATTTT

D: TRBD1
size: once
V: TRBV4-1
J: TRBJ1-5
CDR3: CASSLTGTENFQPQHF
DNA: TGCGCCAGCAGCCTAACCGGGACAGAGAATTTTCAGCCCCAGCATTTT

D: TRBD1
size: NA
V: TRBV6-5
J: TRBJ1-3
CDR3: CASTRQGIGNTIYF
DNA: TGTGCCAGCACCAGACAGGGCATCGGAAACACCATATATTTT

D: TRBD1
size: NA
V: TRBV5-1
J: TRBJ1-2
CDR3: CASTPGGTGALISGYTF
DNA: TGCGCCAGCACCCCTGGGGGGACAGGGGCTCTGATTAGTGGCTACACCTTC

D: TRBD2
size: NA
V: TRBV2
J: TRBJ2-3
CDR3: CASSGLGDTQYF
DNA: TGTGCCAGCAGCGGACTAGGAGATACGCAGTATTTT

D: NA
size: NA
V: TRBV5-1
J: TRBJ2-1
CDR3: CASSLAGSGEQFF
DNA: TGCGCCAGCAGCTTGGCCGGGTCGGGGGAACAGTTCTTC

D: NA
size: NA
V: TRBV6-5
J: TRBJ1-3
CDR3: CATMAAAAGRNTIYF
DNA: TGTGCCACCATGGCCGCGGCCGCGGGGAGAAACACCATATATTTT

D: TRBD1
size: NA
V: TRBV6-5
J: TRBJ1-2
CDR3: CASRMDRNYGYTF
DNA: TGTGCCAGCAGGATGGACAGGAACTATGGCTACACCTTC

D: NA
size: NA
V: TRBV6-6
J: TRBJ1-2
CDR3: CASRGAGEQFHGYTF
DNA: TGTGCCAGCAGGGGGGCGGGGGAACAGTTCCATGGCTACACCTTC

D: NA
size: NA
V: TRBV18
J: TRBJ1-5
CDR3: CASSGGNSNQPQHF
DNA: TGTGCCAGCTCGGGAGGGAATAGCAATCAGCCCCAGCATTTT

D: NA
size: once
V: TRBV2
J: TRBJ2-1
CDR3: CASTGWPEQFF
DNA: TGTGCCAGTACGGGTTGGCCTGAGCAGTTCTTC

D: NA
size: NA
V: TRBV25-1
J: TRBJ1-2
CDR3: CASSGAGSPLVTF
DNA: TGTGCCAGCAGTGGAGCGGGCAGTCCTTTAGTCACCTTC

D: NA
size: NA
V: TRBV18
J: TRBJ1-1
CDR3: CASSPRLAEQNTEAFF
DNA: TGTGCCAGCTCACCACGGCTTGCGGAGCAGAACACTGAAGCTTTCTTT

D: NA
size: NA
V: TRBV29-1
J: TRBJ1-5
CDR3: CSVLRTAPLAENQPQHF
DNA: TGCAGCGTTTTACGGACAGCACCCTTAGCTGAGAATCAGCCCCAGCATTTT

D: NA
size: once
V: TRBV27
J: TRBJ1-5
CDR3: CASSLGRNQPQHF
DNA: TGTGCCAGCAGTTTGGGCAGGAATCAGCCCCAGCATTTT

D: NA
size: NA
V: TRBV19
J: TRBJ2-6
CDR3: CASSIKQGHLSGANVLTF
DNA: TGTGCCAGTAGTATCAAACAGGGTCACCTCTCTGGGGCCAACGTCCTGACTTTC

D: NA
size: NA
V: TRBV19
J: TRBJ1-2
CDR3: CASSGQVGYGYTF
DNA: TGTGCCAGTAGTGGGCAGGTTGGCTATGGCTACACCTTC

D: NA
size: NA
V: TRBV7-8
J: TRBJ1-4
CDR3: CASSWTRQAAFNEKLFF
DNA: TGTGCCAGCAGCTGGACCCGACAGGCCGCGTTTAATGAAAAACTGTTTTTT

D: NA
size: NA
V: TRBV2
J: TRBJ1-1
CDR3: CASSEGMNTEAFF
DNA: TGTGCCAGCAGTGAAGGTATGAACACTGAAGCTTTCTTT

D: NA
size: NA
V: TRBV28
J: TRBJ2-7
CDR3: CASSFEYSYEQYF
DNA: TGTGCCAGCAGTTTCGAGTACTCCTACGAGCAGTACTTC

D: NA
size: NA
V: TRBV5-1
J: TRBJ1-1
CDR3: CASSFTGVDTEAFF
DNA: TGCGCCAGCAGTTTTACGGGGGTGGACACTGAAGCTTTCTTT

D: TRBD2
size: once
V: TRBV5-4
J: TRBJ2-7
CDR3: CASSLAGGPYEQYF
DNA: TGTGCCAGCAGCTTAGCGGGGGGGCCCTACGAGCAGTACTTC

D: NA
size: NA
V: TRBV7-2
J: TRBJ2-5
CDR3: CASSSSRGTQYF
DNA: TGTGCCAGCAGCTCTTCTAGGGGGACCCAGTACTTC

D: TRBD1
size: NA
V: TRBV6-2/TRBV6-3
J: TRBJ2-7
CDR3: CASSLTGGLYEQYF
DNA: TGTGCCAGCAGCCTGACAGGGGGCCTTTACGAGCAGTACTTC

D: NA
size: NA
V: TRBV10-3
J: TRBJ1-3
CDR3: CAISESGGTGNTIYF
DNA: TGTGCCATCAGTGAGTCGGGGGGTACTGGAAACACCATATATTTT

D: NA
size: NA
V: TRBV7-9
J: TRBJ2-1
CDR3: CASSFEEQFF
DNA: TGTGCCAGCAGCTTCGAGGAGCAGTTCTTC